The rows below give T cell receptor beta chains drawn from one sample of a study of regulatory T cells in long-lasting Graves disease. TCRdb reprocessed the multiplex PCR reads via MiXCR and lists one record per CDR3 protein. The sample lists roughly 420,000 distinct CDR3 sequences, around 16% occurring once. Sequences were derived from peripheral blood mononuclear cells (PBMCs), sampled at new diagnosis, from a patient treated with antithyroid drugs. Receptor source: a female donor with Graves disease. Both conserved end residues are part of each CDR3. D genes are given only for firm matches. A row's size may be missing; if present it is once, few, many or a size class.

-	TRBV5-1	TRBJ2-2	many	CASSRGQGSTGELFF	TGCGCCAGCAGCCGGGGGCAGGGGAGCACCGGGGAGCTGTTTTTT
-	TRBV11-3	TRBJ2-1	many	CASSLDFGGDNEQFF	TGTGCCAGCAGCTTAGATTTCGGGGGTGACAATGAGCAGTTCTTC
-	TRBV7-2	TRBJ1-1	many	CASSFTPLGNTEAFF	TGTGCCAGCAGCTTTACCCCATTGGGCAACACTGAAGCTTTCTTT
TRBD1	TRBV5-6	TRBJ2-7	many	CASSFGTGMYEQYF	TGTGCCAGCAGCTTCGGGACAGGGATGTACGAGCAGTACTTC
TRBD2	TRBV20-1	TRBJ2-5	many	CSGGSGSETQYF	TGCAGCGGAGGAAGCGGGAGTGAGACCCAGTACTTC
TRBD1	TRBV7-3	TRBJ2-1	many	CASSLTTGGEQFF	TGTGCCAGCAGCTTAACCACAGGGGGTGAGCAGTTCTTC
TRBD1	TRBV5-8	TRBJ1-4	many	CASSLFPQGDNEKLFF	TGTGCCAGCAGCTTATTCCCCCAGGGGGATAATGAAAAACTGTTTTTT
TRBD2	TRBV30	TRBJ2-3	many	CAWSVGLADFTDTQYF	TGTGCCTGGAGCGTGGGACTAGCGGATTTCACAGATACGCAGTATTTT
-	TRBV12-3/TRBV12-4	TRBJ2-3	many	CASSFGVSDTQYF	TGTGCCAGCAGTTTCGGTGTCTCAGATACGCAGTATTTT
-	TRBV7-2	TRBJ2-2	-	CASSLVPTDTGELFF	TGTGCCAGCAGCTTAGTCCCAACCGACACCGGGGAGCTGTTTTTT
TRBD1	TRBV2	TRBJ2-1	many	CASSPGTGFEQFF	TGTGCCAGCAGCCCGGGGACAGGGTTTGAGCAGTTCTTC
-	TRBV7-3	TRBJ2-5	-	CASSPPETQYF	TGTGCCAGCAGCCCCCCAGAGACCCAGTACTTC
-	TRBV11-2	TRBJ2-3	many	CASSLIGSTDTQYF	TGTGCCAGCAGCTTAATAGGGAGCACAGATACGCAGTATTTT
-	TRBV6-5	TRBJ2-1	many	CASSYSPGGAYNEQFF	TGTGCCAGCAGTTACTCCCCGGGGGGCGCCTACAATGAGCAGTTCTTC
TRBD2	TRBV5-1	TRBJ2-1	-	CASRRGLAGGLHSYNEQFF	TGCGCCAGCAGAAGGGGACTAGCGGGGGGCCTCCACTCCTACAATGAGCAGTTCTTC
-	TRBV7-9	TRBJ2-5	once	CASSPDAGQETQYF	TGTGCCAGCAGCCCCGATGCGGGCCAAGAGACCCAGTACTTC
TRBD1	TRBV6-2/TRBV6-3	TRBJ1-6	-	CAGWGQGNSPLHF	TGTGCCGGCTGGGGACAGGGCAATTCACCCCTCCACTTT
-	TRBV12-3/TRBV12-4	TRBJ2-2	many	CASIADGGELFF	TGTGCCAGCATAGCTGACGGCGGGGAGCTGTTTTTT
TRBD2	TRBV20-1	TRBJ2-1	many	CSATRGEPPYTSYNEQFF	TGCAGTGCTACCCGGGGGGAGCCGCCGTACACCTCTTACAATGAGCAGTTCTTC
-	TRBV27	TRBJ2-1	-	CASRPSSGVYLTEQFF	TGTGCCAGCAGACCTTCGTCGGGAGTTTACCTGACTGAGCAGTTCTTC
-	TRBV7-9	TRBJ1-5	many	CASSLEGNNQPQHF	TGTGCCAGCAGCTTAGAAGGTAACAATCAGCCCCAGCATTTT
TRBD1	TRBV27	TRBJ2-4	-	CASSFRGQAKNIQYF	TGTGCCAGCAGTTTCAGGGGGCAGGCCAAAAACATTCAGTACTTC
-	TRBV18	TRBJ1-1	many	CASSPAGLSEAFF	TGTGCCAGCTCACCGGCTGGTCTTTCGGAAGCTTTCTTT
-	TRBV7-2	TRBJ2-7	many	CASSPLSGGHHHYEQYF	TGTGCCAGCAGCCCCCTTTCTGGGGGGCACCACCACTACGAGCAGTACTTC
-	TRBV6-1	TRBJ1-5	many	CASSVSAGTYFNQPQHF	TGTGCCAGCAGTGTCTCGGCAGGGACTTATTTCAATCAGCCCCAGCATTTT
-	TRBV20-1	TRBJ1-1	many	CSAPQGNLNTEAFF	TGCAGTGCTCCTCAGGGGAATTTGAACACTGAAGCTTTCTTT
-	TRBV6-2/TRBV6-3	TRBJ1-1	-	CATRDSNTEAFF	TGTGCCACCCGGGATTCGAACACTGAAGCTTTCTTT
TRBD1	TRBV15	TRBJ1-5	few	CATSRDRGQGQNQPQHF	TGTGCCACCAGCAGAGATCGGGGACAGGGCCAGAATCAGCCCCAGCATTTT
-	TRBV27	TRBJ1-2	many	CASSSNSRWGYRGYYGYTF	TGTGCCAGCAGTTCAAACTCACGGTGGGGATATAGAGGGTACTATGGCTACACCTTC
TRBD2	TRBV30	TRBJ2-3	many	CALAGGTDTQYF	TGTGCCTTAGCGGGGGGCACAGATACGCAGTATTTT
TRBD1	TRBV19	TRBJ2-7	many	CASRIRDSPSYEQYF	TGTGCCAGTAGGATAAGGGACAGTCCGTCCTACGAGCAGTACTTC
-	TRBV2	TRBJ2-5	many	CASMGVGETQYF	TGTGCCAGCATGGGAGTTGGGGAGACCCAGTACTTC
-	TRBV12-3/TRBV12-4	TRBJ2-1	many	CASSLDPYEQFF	TGTGCCAGCAGTTTAGATCCCTACGAGCAGTTCTTC
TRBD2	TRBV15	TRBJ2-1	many	CATSPTPPLAGKNNEQFF	TGTGCCACCAGCCCCACCCCCCCACTAGCGGGAAAAAACAATGAGCAGTTCTTC
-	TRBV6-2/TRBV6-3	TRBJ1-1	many	CASSYDSWEAFF	TGTGCCAGCAGTTACGATAGCTGGGAAGCTTTCTTT
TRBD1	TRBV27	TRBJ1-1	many	CASSLLPGQGKNTEAFF	TGTGCCAGCAGTTTACTCCCGGGACAGGGGAAGAACACTGAAGCTTTCTTT
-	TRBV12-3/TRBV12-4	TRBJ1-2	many	CASSDGTRGNGYTF	TGTGCCAGCAGTGACGGGACACGGGGAAATGGCTACACCTTC
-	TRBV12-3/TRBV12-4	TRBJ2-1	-	CASRGVVVGGDNEQFF	TGTGCCAGCAGGGGGGTGGTGGTTGGAGGGGACAATGAGCAGTTCTTC
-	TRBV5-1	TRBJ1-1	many	CASSLIERMSTEAFF	TGCGCCAGCAGCTTGATCGAGCGAATGTCCACTGAAGCTTTCTTT
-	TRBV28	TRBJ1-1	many	CASSLIGTFPEGTEAFF	TGTGCCAGCAGTCTGATAGGGACCTTCCCAGAAGGCACTGAAGCTTTCTTT
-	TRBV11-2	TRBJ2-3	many	CASSLAPVTDTQYF	TGTGCCAGCAGCTTAGCTCCGGTCACAGATACGCAGTATTTT
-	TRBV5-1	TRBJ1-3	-	CASQQRGGSQGVAAGNAIYF	TGCGCCAGCCAACAACGGGGCGGATCCCAGGGAGTCGCCGCTGGAAACGCCATATATTTT
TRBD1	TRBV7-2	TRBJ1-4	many	CASRRRDRAGEKLFF	TGTGCCAGCAGGAGGAGGGACAGGGCCGGGGAAAAACTGTTTTTT
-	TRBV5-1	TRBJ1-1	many	CASSFSGGRNTEAFF	TGCGCCAGCAGCTTTAGCGGGGGCAGGAACACTGAAGCTTTCTTT
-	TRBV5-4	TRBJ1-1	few	CASSLAAANTEAFF	TGTGCCAGCAGCTTGGCGGCGGCAAACACTGAAGCTTTCTTT
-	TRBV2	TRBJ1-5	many	CASSEAWGDNQPQHF	TGTGCCAGCAGTGAAGCTTGGGGGGACAATCAGCCCCAGCATTTT
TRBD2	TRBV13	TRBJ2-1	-	CASSLTSGGDPTYEQFF	TGTGCCAGCAGCTTGACTAGCGGGGGGGATCCAACGTATGAGCAGTTCTTC
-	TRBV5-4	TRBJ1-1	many	CASGDTGLGGTEAFF	TGTGCCAGCGGTGATACAGGGCTGGGGGGCACTGAAGCTTTCTTT
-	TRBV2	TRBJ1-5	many	CASSWTRGNQPQHF	TGTGCCAGCAGTTGGACCCGGGGGAATCAGCCCCAGCATTTT
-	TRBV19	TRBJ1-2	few	CASSMGNLQGYGYTF	TGTGCCAGTAGTATGGGGAATTTACAGGGCTATGGCTACACCTTC
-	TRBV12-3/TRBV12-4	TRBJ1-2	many	CATRPSQANYGYTF	TGTGCCACGAGGCCCTCCCAAGCTAACTATGGCTACACCTTC